These 30 T cell receptor beta chains came from one sample sequenced in a study of T cells in Graves' hyperthyroidism and ophthalmopathy. Using RNA transcripts as the source, TCR beta CDR3 regions were amplified. First-round RT-PCR of the TCR CDR3 relied on the HTBI primer set. TCRdb reanalysed the multiplex PCR reads using MiXCR and keeps one entry per CDR3 protein. The data hold about 640,000 distinct CDR3 sequences, with roughly 15% observed a single time. Material: blood. The receptors originated from a woman aged 45-60 years with Graves' ophthalmopathy.

The CDR3 sequence: CASGLRTPDGGSGELFF. CDR3 nucleotides: TGTGCTAGTGGTTTGAGGACACCGGACGGCGGTTCCGGGGAGCTGTTTTTT. The chain uses TRBV12-5 and TRBJ2-2, with D perhaps TRBD1 (5 bases). This CDR3 is 17 amino acids long. Between the trimmed V and J ends, which lost 2 bases and 6 bases, there was a span of 19 bases. The V gene's germline CDR1 is LGHNT and CDR2 FRNRAP.

At least ten counts were recorded for this clonotype. The chain is built from TRBV5-6 and TRBJ1-1, with a possible D match to TRBD1 (5 bases). V lost 5 bases and J 7 bases, leaving 15 bases between the germline ends. Germline values: CDR1 SGHDT, CDR2 YYEEEE. This CDR3 has 13 amino acids. In nucleotides, the CDR3 is TGTGCCAGCAGTCAAGGGGTGGGAGGTGAAGCTTTCTTT. Its translation is CASSQGVGGEAFF.

Notes on this clonotype: At one boundary the junction diverges from the germline segment, which might be a read error. V is TRBV7-7 and J is TRBJ2-2, with D possibly TRBD2 on 6 matching bases. CDR3 size: 18 residues. Germline CDR1 SSHAT, CDR2 FNYEAQ (reference sequence). CDR3 sequence: CASSLGRLGRGDTGELFF. CDR3 coding DNA: TGTGCTAGCAGCTTAGGGCGACTAGGACGAGGCGACACCGGGGAGCTGTTTTTT.

Worth noting for this clonotype: A much bigger clone sits one base away, suggesting this may be a read error. The chain carries TRBV28 and TRBJ2-7; 8 bases are shared with TRBD2. The germline V gene has CDR1 MDHEN and CDR2 SYDVKM. This CDR3 comprises 18 residues. J lost 0 bases, V lost 3 bases, and 13 bases had no gene match. The CDR3 DNA reads as TGTGCCAGCAGTTTTTGGGTCTCACTAGCGGAGGGCTCCTACGAGCAGTACTTC. It is translated as CASSFWVSLAEGSYEQYF.

The chain employs TRBV20-1 and TRBJ2-1, with D possibly TRBD1 on 5 matching bases. V lost 3 bases and J lost 3, with 12 bases in between. The CDR3 covers 14 residues. Germline-derived CDR1 and CDR2 are DFQATT and SNEGSKA (reference sequence). CDR3: CSARGRALYNEQFF. The CDR3 bases are TGCAGTGCTAGGGGCAGGGCCCTCTACAATGAGCAGTTCTTC.

This clonotype occurred a few times. A much larger clone differs from this one at a single base, so this may be a read error. The rearrangement links TRBV12-3 or TRBV12-4 to TRBJ2-3; 13 positions match TRBD2. There are 18 residues in the CDR3. CDR3 coding DNA: TGTGCCAGCAGTTTAAGTGGGACTAGCGGGACTAGCACAGATGCGCAGTATTTT. As protein: CASSLSGTSGTSTDAQYF.

The V call is TRBV27, the J call TRBJ2-2, with a weak D call TRBD1 (6 bases). With 1 base removed from V and 4 bases from J, the gap between germline ends came to 13 bases. The CDR3 contains 16 residues. Germline CDR1 reads MNHEY; CDR2 reads SMNVEV (reference sequence). This CDR3 is CASSLFYRGSTGELFF. For the CDR3, the DNA is TGTGCCAGCAGTTTATTTTATAGGGGGTCCACCGGGGAGCTGTTTTTT.

This clonotype was picked up a small number of times. This sequence joins TRBV27 and TRBJ1-2, with a tentative D call TRBD1 (5 bases). V was pared by 6 bases and J by 2 bases, with 10 bases between. Per the germline V gene, CDR1 is MNHEY and CDR2 is SMNVEV (reference sequence). The CDR3 is 13 amino acids. CDR3 bases: TGTGCCAGCAGAATGGGGGAGAACTATGGCTACACCTTC. Translating gives CASRMGENYGYTF.

Regarding this clonotype: One end of the junction is discordant with germline, which a read error may explain. This chain connects TRBV2 to TRBJ1-1, with D possibly matching TRBD1 (5 bases). CDR1 is SNHLY and CDR2 is FYNNEI in the germline V gene. The CDR3 covers 15 residues. The CDR3 DNA follows: TGTGTCAGCAGGGCCAGACACGGGGTGTGGACTGAAGCTTTCTTT. Translated, it gives CVSRARHGVWTEAFF.

This clonotype was detected ten times or more. The rearrangement links TRBV28 to TRBJ1-5, with a tentative D call TRBD1 (6 bases). The germline gives CDR1 MDHEN, CDR2 SYDVKM. CDR3 length equals 15 residues. With 2 bases removed from V and 2 bases from J, the gap between germline ends came to 10 bases. The CDR3 DNA is TGTGCCAGCAGTTTAACCGCAGGGGGCAATCAGCCCCAGCATTTT. This gives the protein CASSLTAGGNQPQHF.

The chain has TRBV19 and TRBJ1-5; tentatively, D is TRBD1 (5 bases). The CDR3 totals 15 residues. The germline V gene encodes CDR1 LNHDA and CDR2 SQIVND (reference sequence). V was pared by 5 bases and J by 11 bases, with 22 bases between. The CDR3 here is CASSPRGRLVWSQHF. As DNA, the CDR3 is TGTGCCAGTAGTCCCCGGGGCAGACTCGTATGGTCCCAGCATTTT. Looking up the rest from reference TRBV19 and TRBJ1-5 gives the full variable domain: DGGITQSPKYLFRKEGQNVTLSCEQNLNHDAMYWYRQDPGQGLRLIYYSQIVNDFQKGDIAEGYSVSREKKESFPLTVTSAQKNPTAFYLCASSPRGRLVWSQHFGDGTRLSIL.

This clonotype was observed at least ten times. The CDR3: CASNLRTGGSYEQYF. CDR3 bases: TGCGCCAGCAACCTACGGACAGGGGGGAGCTACGAGCAGTACTTC. The chain recombines TRBV5-1 with TRBJ2-7; 10 bases agree with TRBD1. The CDR3 runs to 15 residues. Germline-derived CDR1 and CDR2 are SGHRS and YFSETQ. Trimming cost V 6 bases and J 3 bases; bases outside gene matches: 9. The variable domain in full, completed from reference TRBV5-1 and TRBJ2-7, reads KAGVTQTPRYLIKTRGQQVTLSCSPISGHRSVSWYQQTPGQGLQFLFEYFSETQRNKGNFPGRFSGRQFSNSRSEMNVSTLELGDSALYLCASNLRTGGSYEQYFGPGTRLTVT.

In this sample, this clonotype turned up many times. The genes are TRBV6-2 or TRBV6-3 and TRBJ2-1; 10 bases are a match to TRBD2. Germline CDR1 is MNHEY and CDR2 is SVGEGT. J was trimmed by 7 bases and V by 4 bases; bases with no gene match: 4. The CDR3 is 14 residues long. This chain's CDR3 is CASSFSGRPNEQFF. The CDR3 nucleotides read TGTGCCAGCAGTTTTAGCGGGAGGCCGAATGAGCAGTTCTTC.

This clonotype was found many times. The rearrangement links TRBV6-5 to TRBJ2-2; 9 positions agree with TRBD1. After removal of 2 bases from V and 3 bases from J, the junction contained 10 bases not matched to a gene. This CDR3 comprises 18 residues. Germline CDR1 MNHEY, CDR2 SVGAGI. The CDR3: CASSYPGQGLRDTGELFF. The CDR3, as DNA: TGTGCCAGCAGTTACCCGGGACAGGGCTTACGGGACACCGGGGAGCTGTTTTTT.

The sample holds many counts of this clonotype. V gene TRBV14 combines with J gene TRBJ2-3, with 12 nucleotides matching TRBD2. In germline, CDR1 is SGHDN, CDR2 FVKESK. The CDR3 contains 18 residues. Losses at the gene ends were 1 base for V and 5 bases for J; bases not matched to a gene: 10. The CDR3 bases are TGTGCCAGCAGCCAAGCCCCACGACTAGCGGGAGTCGAAGATACGCAGTATTTT. This translates into CASSQAPRLAGVEDTQYF.

Ten or more counts support this clonotype. The rearrangement uses TRBV24-1 and TRBJ2-5; perhaps TRBD1 as D (6 bases). The CDR3 extends over 15 amino acids. V lost 4 bases and J 3 bases, leaving 14 bases between the germline ends. Germline CDR1 is KGHDR and CDR2 is SFDVKD. In nucleotides, the CDR3 is TGTGCCACCAGTGACCCCTCTTGGACAGAAGAGACCCAGTACTTC. Translating gives CATSDPSWTEETQYF.

This clonotype was observed at least ten times. This chain connects TRBV10-3 to TRBJ1-1; D uncertain. The CDR3 consists of 14 residues. The germline V gene has CDR1 ENHRY and CDR2 SYGVKD. Trimming stripped 0 bases from V and 1 base from J, with 6 bases between. Here the CDR3 reads CAISESFKNTEAFF. The CDR3, as DNA: TGTGCCATCAGTGAGTCTTTCAAGAACACTGAAGCTTTCTTT.

This clonotype has a count of ten or more. This rearrangement joins TRBV20-1 to TRBJ2-3; 7 bases align to TRBD2. Looked up from germline, CDR1 is DFQATT and CDR2 is SNEGSKA (reference sequence). After removal of 6 bases from V and 1 base from J, the junction contained 10 bases not matched to a gene. This CDR3 spans 15 amino acids. CDR3 region: CSATALAGGTDTQYF. The CDR3, as DNA: TGCAGTGCCACAGCTTTAGCGGGCGGCACAGATACGCAGTATTTT.

Ten or more counts support this clonotype. This rearrangement joins TRBV7-2 to TRBJ2-7, with 7 bases that match TRBD2. With 1 base clipped from V and 1 base from J, the junction kept 4 bases outside the gene matches. Germline values: CDR1 SGHTA, CDR2 FQGNSA. The CDR3 length is 15 residues. The CDR3: CASSLVLAPSYEQYF. In nucleotides, the CDR3 is TGTGCCAGCAGCTTAGTACTAGCGCCGTCCTACGAGCAGTACTTC.

This clonotype has at least ten counts. The chain has TRBV18 and TRBJ1-1; 7 nucleotides match TRBD1. This CDR3 is 16 amino acids long. The germline V gene encodes CDR1 KGHSH and CDR2 LQKENI. V shed 2 bases and J 1 base; nucleotides not matched to a gene: 7. CDR3 amino acids: CASSPKTQGTNTEAFF. CDR3 nucleotide sequence: TGTGCCAGCTCACCAAAGACACAGGGGACGAACACTGAAGCTTTCTTT.

The CDR3 DNA reads as TGTGCCAGCAGTGCGGGCCGCCGTGACCAAGAGACCCAGTACTTC. Translation: CASSAGRRDQETQYF. This sequence joins TRBV25-1 and TRBJ2-5, with D unclear. Trimming cost V 4 bases and J 0 bases, with 12 bases left between them. In germline, CDR1 is MGHDK, CDR2 SYGVNS. The length of the CDR3 is 15 residues.

This chain joins TRBV20-1 and TRBJ2-1, with D perhaps matching TRBD2 (5 bases). V lost 6 bases, J lost 2 bases, and 14 bases lay in between. CDR1 and CDR2 from the germline V gene are DFQATT and SNEGSKA (reference sequence). The CDR3 contains 14 residues. The CDR3 DNA is TGCAGTGCAAAAGGCCTAGCAACCTACAATGAGCAGTTCTTC. It translates to CSAKGLATYNEQFF.

The chain combines TRBV6-5 with TRBJ1-6; no clear D. Germline lookup yields CDR1 MNHEY and CDR2 SVGAGI. Trimming pared 2 bases from V and 0 bases from J, leaving 8 bases between. This CDR3 is built from 16 residues. In DNA, the CDR3 is TGTGCCAGCAGTTACCTCTCCAGCTCCTATAATTCACCCCTCCACTTT. Translated, it gives CASSYLSSSYNSPLHF.

This clonotype has at least ten counts. V usage is TRBV6-5 and J usage is TRBJ2-2; D unclear. The CDR3 is 13 residues long. V lost 2 bases to trimming and J lost 0 bases, with 1 base between them. The germline V gene encodes CDR1 MNHEY and CDR2 SVGAGI. This CDR3 is CASSYPNTGELFF. CDR3 bases: TGTGCCAGCAGTTACCCGAACACCGGGGAGCTGTTTTTT.

Many counts were recorded for this clonotype. The V gene is TRBV3-1, the J gene TRBJ2-1; 11 nucleotides line up with TRBD2. The germline V gene has CDR1 LGHDT and CDR2 YNNKEL (reference sequence). V trimming: 0 bases; J trimming: 4 bases; junction bases outside the gene matches: 2. The CDR3 is made up of 16 amino acids. The CDR3 loop is CASSQEASGRYNEQFF. In DNA form, the CDR3 reads TGTGCCAGCAGCCAAGAAGCTAGCGGGAGGTACAATGAGCAGTTCTTC.

This clonotype has at least ten counts. The gene calls are TRBV12-3 or TRBV12-4 and TRBJ2-3; tentatively, D is TRBD1 or TRBD2 (5 bases each). The CDR3 spans 16 residues. Trimming removed 1 base from V and 0 bases from J, with 11 bases in between. CDR3 DNA sequence: TGTGCCAGCAGTTTAGGGGGGAGCTCCAGCACAGATACGCAGTATTTT. Encoded protein: CASSLGGSSSTDTQYF.

At least ten counts were recorded for this clonotype. This rearrangement joins TRBV2 to TRBJ2-1; D remains ambiguous. CDR1 is SNHLY and CDR2 is FYNNEI in the germline V gene. Trimming pared 7 bases from V and 2 bases from J, leaving 15 bases between. This CDR3 spans 15 amino acids. The CDR3 loop reads CASIGRAFTYNEQFF. CDR3 in DNA: TGTGCCAGCATCGGACGGGCTTTTACCTACAATGAGCAGTTCTTC.

The rearrangement uses TRBV25-1 and TRBJ2-7; either TRBD1 or TRBD2 may fit D (5 bases each). The CDR3 sequence is 14 residues long. V lost 3 bases to trimming and J lost 7 bases, with 16 bases between them. CDR1 MGHDK and CDR2 SYGVNS come from the germline V gene. CDR3 DNA sequence: TGTGCCAGCAGTGACGTCGGGGCCCGGGATGAGCAGTACTTC. As protein: CASSDVGARDEQYF.

This clonotype was counted ten times or more. The J gene is TRBJ2-3, the V gene TRBV6-5; no clear D. CDR1 MNHEY and CDR2 SVGAGI come from the germline V gene. Trimming pared 0 bases from V and 2 bases from J, leaving 12 bases between. The CDR3 loop spans 16 amino acids. Here the CDR3 DNA reads TGTGCCAGCAGTTACTCGAAGCCCGGGTACACAGATACGCAGTATTTT. Amino acid sequence: CASSYSKPGYTDTQYF.

The chain carries TRBV12-3 or TRBV12-4 and TRBJ1-1; TRBD1 might be the D (5 bases). There are 16 residues in the CDR3. V lost 6 bases and J 1 base, leaving 18 bases between the germline ends. The CDR3 DNA sequence: TGTGCCAGCAGGCCATCGGGGCTGGGAGGGAACACTGAAGCTTTCTTT. Amino acids: CASRPSGLGGNTEAFF.